This T cell receptor (beta chain) stems from a study of blood T cell repertoires in COVID-19. The repertoire was sequenced with immunoSEQ multiplex PCR; TCRdb's copy has only in-frame clones and lacks some. The sample shows 200,000 or so clones, around four fifths of them seen only once. This clone was detected only once. This receptor was obtained from a woman in her twenties or thirties with acute or convalescent COVID-19. Input material: peripheral blood.

The CDR3 loop reads CASTESGEQFF. The CDR3 DNA reads as TGCGCCAGCACCGAGAGTGGTGAGCAGTTCTTC. The V gene is TRBV10-2, the J gene TRBJ2-1; no reliable D call. This CDR3 is built from 11 residues. Trimming cost V 7 bases and J 9 bases, with 10 bases left between them. Germline V gene lookup returns CDR1 WSHSY and CDR2 SAAADI.